This TCR beta chain was observed in a study of blood T cell repertoires in COVID-19. Across the whole study: Acute and convalescent COVID-19 samples came from the United States, Italy and Spain. PBMCs, B-cell-depleted T cells, or T cells provided the cDNA or gDNA that made up the material.

CDR3 length: 15 amino acids. The germline V and J ends were trimmed by 2 bases and 5 bases, with 14 bases remaining between them. From germline, CDR1 is SNHLY and CDR2 FYNNEI. Under the authors' procedure: By means of reference gene primer amplification, nucleated cell counts were estimated. Using immunoSEQ multiplex PCR, the repertoire was profiled, and TCRdb retains in-frame clones only, with some absent. The V and J calls and clone size come from that table; D and trimming were worked out from the DNA. The sample has about 130,000 clones; roughly four fifths are singletons. The chain joins TRBV2 to TRBJ2-3; D perhaps matches TRBD1 (6 bases). The specimen was peripheral blood. This receptor was identified in a woman aged 55-70 years with acute or convalescent COVID-19. The CDR3 coding sequence is TGTGCCAGCAGTGAATCCTTAGGGGGTGGAGATACGCAGTATTTT. Translating it yields CASSESLGGGDTQYF.